This TCR beta chain was recovered during a study of technical replicates of blood from a handful of donors (dated by TCRdb to about 2017). Library prep was done by the immunoSEQ multiplex PCR assay. TCRdb holds this immuneACCESS table with in-frame rearrangements only. Some clones are missing; in checked studies, unresolved V genes explain under half, and the rest has no known cause. Within this sample are 65,000 to 85,000 clones, with 85% to 95% of them counted one time only. The top ten hold over 0.35% of the sample. The V and J ends are trimmed by 5 bases and 10 bases, leaving 5 bases between them. The CDR3 sequence holds 9 residues, the cysteine and phenylalanine included. Of all the DNA, just the CDR3 is kept, 27 bases in frame from base 1. Via the germline V gene, CDR1 is SGHTA and CDR2 FQGNSA. Turning to this clone: Its specific antigen is unknown. One base away there is no much larger clone; base qualities are not given.

The chain is made from TRBV7-2 and TRBJ1-1, with the D gene not clear enough to name. The TCR was taken from a human donor in good health. Sequencing used T cells isolated from PBMCs. Read as DNA, the sequence is TGTGCCAGCAGCCCCCGAGCTTTCTTT. The resulting protein is CASSPRAFF.